Listed here are 9 T cell receptor beta chains from one sample, sequenced in a study of T cell repertoires in cytomegalovirus infection. TCRdb called the reads again in MiXCR, with one record for every CDR3 protein. This table has roughly 180,000 distinct CDR3 sequences, 28% appearing once. Specimen: PBMCs. These receptors were obtained from a human donor in good health (CMV status not recorded). Some clones in this sample may be carry-over from other donors' samples.

This clonotype was picked up one time. The chain combines TRBV2 with TRBJ2-7; TRBD2 might be the D (6 bases). There are 13 residues in the CDR3. Per germline, CDR1 SNHLY and CDR2 FYNNEI. V shed 4 bases and J shed 5 bases, with 12 bases lying between them. The CDR3 region has the DNA TGTGCCAGCAGTGTGGGACTCAATAACGAGCAGTACTTC. This translates into CASSVGLNNEQYF.

This clonotype was recorded at least ten times. The genes are TRBV7-2 and TRBJ1-6; 9 bases line up with TRBD1. Germline V gene data show CDR1 as SGHTA and CDR2 as FQGNSA. The CDR3 covers 16 residues. V dropped 5 bases and J dropped 7; count of bases not matched to a gene: 9. CDR3 coding DNA: TGTGCCAGCAGCCACGGGACAGGGAAAGGAAATTCACCCCTCCACTTT. It translates to CASSHGTGKGNSPLHF.

The CDR3 spells CASSRQTSGVYNEQFF. Here the CDR3 DNA reads TGTGCCAGCAGCCGACAGACTAGCGGGGTTTACAATGAGCAGTTCTTC. This chain links TRBV7-2 with TRBJ2-1, with 11 bases lining up with TRBD2. Germline assignment: CDR1 SGHTA and CDR2 FQGNSA. The CDR3 is 16 residues long. J lost 4 bases, V lost 5 bases, and 7 bases had no gene match. Full variable domain (missing parts from reference TRBV7-2 and TRBJ2-1): GAGVSQSPSNKVTEKGKDVELRCDPISGHTALYWYRQSLGQGLEFLIYFQGNSAPDKSGLPSDRFSAERTGGSVSTLTIQRTQQEDSAVYLCASSRQTSGVYNEQFFGPGTRLTVL.

This chain joins TRBV10-3 and TRBJ2-7, with D perhaps given as TRBD1 or TRBD2 (5 bases each). Trimming removed 0 bases from V and 0 bases from J, with 18 bases in between. This CDR3 comprises 18 residues. Germline V gene data show CDR1 as ENHRY and CDR2 as SYGVKD. This chain's CDR3 is CAISESGERGRASYEQYF. CDR3 coding DNA: TGTGCCATCAGTGAGTCCGGGGAGAGGGGCAGGGCCTCCTACGAGCAGTACTTC.

CDR3 sequence (DNA): TGTGCCAGCAGAGCCTCGGCAGGGTTGAACACTGAAGCTTTCTTT. Translated, it gives CASRASAGLNTEAFF. The chain uses TRBV25-1 and TRBJ1-1, with D possibly matching TRBD1 (5 bases). The CDR3 totals 15 residues. From germline, CDR1 is MGHDK and CDR2 SYGVNS. The V gene lost 6 bases and the J gene lost 0 bases, with 14 bases spanning the gap.

The chain employs TRBV18 and TRBJ1-5; unclear D gene. The germline gives CDR1 KGHSH, CDR2 LQKENI. The germline V and J ends were trimmed by 4 bases and 7 bases, with 11 bases remaining between them. The CDR3 is 13 amino acids. This CDR3 is CASSLDRRQPQHF. In DNA form, the CDR3 reads TGTGCCAGCTCACTCGATCGTAGGCAGCCCCAGCATTTT.

This rearrangement joins TRBV12-3 or TRBV12-4 to TRBJ1-4, with 7 bases matching TRBD1. This CDR3 has 13 amino acids. V lost 4 bases, J lost 13 bases, and 9 bases stayed unmatched. Written as DNA, the CDR3 is TGTGCCAGCAGTTCTAACCACAGGGGCTCACTGTTTTTT. Its translation is CASSSNHRGSLFF.

This chain links TRBV14 with TRBJ2-5; 9 nucleotides align to TRBD2. The length of the CDR3 is 16 residues. Germline V gene sequence: CDR1 SGHDN, CDR2 FVKESK. V lost 4 bases and J lost 5; bases outside the gene matches: 11. This CDR3 reads CASSPGERGAMETQYF. The CDR3 DNA is TGTGCCAGCAGCCCCGGGGAGCGGGGGGCCATGGAGACCCAGTACTTC.

This clonotype has at least ten counts. V is TRBV12-3 or TRBV12-4 and J is TRBJ1-1, with D maybe TRBD1 (6 bases). The CDR3 totals 15 residues. Trimming left V 4 bases short and J 3 bases short, with 15 bases between. Written as DNA, the CDR3 is TGTGCCAGCAGTTATGACAGGAGGTCGGACACTGAAGCTTTCTTT. It translates to CASSYDRRSDTEAFF.